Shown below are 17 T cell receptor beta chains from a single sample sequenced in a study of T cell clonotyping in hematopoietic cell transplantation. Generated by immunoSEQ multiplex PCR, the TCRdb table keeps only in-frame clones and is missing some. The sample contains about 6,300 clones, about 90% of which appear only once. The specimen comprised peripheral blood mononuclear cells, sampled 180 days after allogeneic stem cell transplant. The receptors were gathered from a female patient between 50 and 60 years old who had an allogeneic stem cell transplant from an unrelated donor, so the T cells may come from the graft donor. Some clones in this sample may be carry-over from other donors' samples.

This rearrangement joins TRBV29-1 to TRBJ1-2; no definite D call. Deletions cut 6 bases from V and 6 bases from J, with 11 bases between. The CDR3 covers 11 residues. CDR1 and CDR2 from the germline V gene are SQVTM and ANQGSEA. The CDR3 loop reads CSVGSSHGYTF. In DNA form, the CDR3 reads TGCAGCGTCGGGTCCTCCCATGGCTACACCTTC.

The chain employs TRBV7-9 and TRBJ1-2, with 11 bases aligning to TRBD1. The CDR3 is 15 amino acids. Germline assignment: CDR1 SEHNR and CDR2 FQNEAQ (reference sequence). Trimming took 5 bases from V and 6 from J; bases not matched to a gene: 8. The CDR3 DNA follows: TGTGCCAGCAGCACCCGGACAGGGGGCGCCGATGGCTACACCTTC. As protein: CASSTRTGGADGYTF.

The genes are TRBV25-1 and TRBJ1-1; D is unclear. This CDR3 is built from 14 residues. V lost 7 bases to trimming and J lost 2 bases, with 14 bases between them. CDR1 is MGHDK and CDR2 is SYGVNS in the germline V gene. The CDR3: CASTDRHVNTEAFF. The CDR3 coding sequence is TGTGCCAGCACCGATCGACACGTCAACACTGAAGCTTTCTTT.

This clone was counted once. The CDR3 DNA sequence: TGTGCCAGCAGCGCAGAGATTTTTCGGAACACCGGGGAGCTGTTTTTT. Its protein is CASSAEIFRNTGELFF. The chain couples TRBV5-4 to TRBJ2-2; D is unresolved. Trimming stripped 4 bases from V and 1 base from J, with 14 bases between. The CDR3 has 16 residues. The germline CDR1 and CDR2 sequences are SGHNT and YYREEE (reference sequence). Filled out from reference TRBV5-4 and TRBJ2-2, the complete variable domain reads ETGVTQSPTHLIKTRGQQVTLRCSSQSGHNTVSWYQQALGQGPQFIFQYYREEENGRGNFPPRFSGLQFPNYSSELNVNALELDDSALYLCASSAEIFRNTGELFFGEGSRLTVL.

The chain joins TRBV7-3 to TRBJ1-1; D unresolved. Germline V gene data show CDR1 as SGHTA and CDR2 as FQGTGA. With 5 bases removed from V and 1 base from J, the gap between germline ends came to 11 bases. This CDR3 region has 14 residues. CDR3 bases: TGTGCCAGCAGCATCGGGCCAGAGAACACTGAAGCTTTCTTT. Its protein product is CASSIGPENTEAFF.

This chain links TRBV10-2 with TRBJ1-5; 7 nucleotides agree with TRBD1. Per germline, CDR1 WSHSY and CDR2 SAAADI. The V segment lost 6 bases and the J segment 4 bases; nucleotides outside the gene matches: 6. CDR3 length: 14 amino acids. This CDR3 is CASRKEGANQPQHF. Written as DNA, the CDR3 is TGCGCCAGCAGGAAGGAGGGGGCAAATCAGCCCCAGCATTTT.

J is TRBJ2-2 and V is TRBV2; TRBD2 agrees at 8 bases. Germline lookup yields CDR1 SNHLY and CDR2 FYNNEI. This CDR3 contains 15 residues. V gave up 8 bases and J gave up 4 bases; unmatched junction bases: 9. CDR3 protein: CASGEVAGGTGELFF. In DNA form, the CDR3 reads TGTGCCAGCGGGGAGGTGGCGGGGGGCACCGGGGAGCTGTTTTTT. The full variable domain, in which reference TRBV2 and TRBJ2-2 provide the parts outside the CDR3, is EPEVTQTPSHQVTQMGQEVILRCVPISNHLYFYWYRQILGQKVEFLVSFYNNEISEKSEIFDDQFSVERPDGSNFTLKIRSTKLEDSAMYFCASGEVAGGTGELFFGEGSRLTVL.

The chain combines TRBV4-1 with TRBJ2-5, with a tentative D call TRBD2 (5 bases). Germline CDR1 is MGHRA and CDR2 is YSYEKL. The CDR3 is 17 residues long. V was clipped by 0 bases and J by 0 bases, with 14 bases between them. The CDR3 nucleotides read TGCGCCAGCAGCCAAGAGGTCTCTAGCCTCCACCAAGAGACCCAGTACTTC. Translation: CASSQEVSSLHQETQYF.

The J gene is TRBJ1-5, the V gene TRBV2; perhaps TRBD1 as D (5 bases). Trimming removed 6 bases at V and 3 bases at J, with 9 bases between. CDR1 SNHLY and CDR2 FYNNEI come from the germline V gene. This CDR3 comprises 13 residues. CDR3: CASSLGDNQPQHF. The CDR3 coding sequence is TGTGCCAGCAGCCTAGGGGACAATCAGCCCCAGCATTTT.

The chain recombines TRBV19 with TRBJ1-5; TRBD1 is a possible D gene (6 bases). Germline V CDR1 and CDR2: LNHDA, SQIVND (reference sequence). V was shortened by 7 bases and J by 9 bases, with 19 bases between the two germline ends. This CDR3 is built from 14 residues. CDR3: CASTTGLSWRPQHF. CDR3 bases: TGTGCCAGTACCACAGGGTTGAGTTGGCGGCCCCAGCATTTT.

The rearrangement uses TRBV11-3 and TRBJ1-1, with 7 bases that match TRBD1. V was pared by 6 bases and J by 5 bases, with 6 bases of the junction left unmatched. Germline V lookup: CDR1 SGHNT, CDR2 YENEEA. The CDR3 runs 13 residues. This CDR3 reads CASRKQGGTEAFF. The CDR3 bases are TGTGCCAGCAGAAAGCAGGGGGGAACTGAAGCTTTCTTT.

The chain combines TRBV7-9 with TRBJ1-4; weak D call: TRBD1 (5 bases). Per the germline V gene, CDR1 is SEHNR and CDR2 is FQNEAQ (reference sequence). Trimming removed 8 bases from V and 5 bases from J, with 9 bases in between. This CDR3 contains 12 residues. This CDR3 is CASRGRNEKLFF. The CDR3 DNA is TGTGCCAGCCGGGGACGGAATGAAAAACTGTTTTTT. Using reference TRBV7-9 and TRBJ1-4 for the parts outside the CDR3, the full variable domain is DTGVSQNPRHKITKRGQNVTFRCDPISEHNRLYWYRQTLGQGPEFLTYFQNEAQLEKSRLLSDRFSAERPKGSFSTLEIQRTEQGDSAMYLCASRGRNEKLFFGSGTQLSVL.

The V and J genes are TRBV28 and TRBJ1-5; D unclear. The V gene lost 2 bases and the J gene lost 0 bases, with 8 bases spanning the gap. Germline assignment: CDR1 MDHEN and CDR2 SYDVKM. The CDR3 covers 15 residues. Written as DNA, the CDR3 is TGTGCCAGCAGTTTAGTCATCTATAGCAATCAGCCCCAGCATTTT. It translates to CASSLVIYSNQPQHF.

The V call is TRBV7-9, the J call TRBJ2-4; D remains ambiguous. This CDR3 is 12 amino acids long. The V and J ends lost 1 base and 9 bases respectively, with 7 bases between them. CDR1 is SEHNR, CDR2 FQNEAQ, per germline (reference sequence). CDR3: CASSLEVGIQYF. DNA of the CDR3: TGTGCCAGCAGCTTAGAGGTCGGCATTCAGTACTTC.

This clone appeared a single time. The CDR3 sequence is CASSLGGPYYGYTF. The CDR3, as DNA: TGTGCCAGCAGTCTGGGGGGGCCTTACTATGGCTACACCTTC. This chain connects TRBV5-5 to TRBJ1-2, with a weak D call TRBD1 (6 bases). Germline V gene sequence: CDR1 SGHKS, CDR2 YYEKEE (reference sequence). V was trimmed by 5 bases and J by 3 bases, leaving 14 bases between them. The CDR3 has 14 amino acids.

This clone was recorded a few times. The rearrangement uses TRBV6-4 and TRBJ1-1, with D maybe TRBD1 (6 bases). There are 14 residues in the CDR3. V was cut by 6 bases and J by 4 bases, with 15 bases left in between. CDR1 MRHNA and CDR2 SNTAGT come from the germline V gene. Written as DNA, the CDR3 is TGTGCCAGCAGCCCCGGTGGACAGCCCACTGAAGCTTTCTTT. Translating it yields CASSPGGQPTEAFF.

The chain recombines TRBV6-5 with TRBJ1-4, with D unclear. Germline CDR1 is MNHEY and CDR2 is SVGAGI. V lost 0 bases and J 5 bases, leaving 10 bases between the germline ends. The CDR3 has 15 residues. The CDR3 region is CASSYSTQRNEKLFF. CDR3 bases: TGTGCCAGCAGTTACTCGACACAGAGGAATGAAAAACTGTTTTTT.